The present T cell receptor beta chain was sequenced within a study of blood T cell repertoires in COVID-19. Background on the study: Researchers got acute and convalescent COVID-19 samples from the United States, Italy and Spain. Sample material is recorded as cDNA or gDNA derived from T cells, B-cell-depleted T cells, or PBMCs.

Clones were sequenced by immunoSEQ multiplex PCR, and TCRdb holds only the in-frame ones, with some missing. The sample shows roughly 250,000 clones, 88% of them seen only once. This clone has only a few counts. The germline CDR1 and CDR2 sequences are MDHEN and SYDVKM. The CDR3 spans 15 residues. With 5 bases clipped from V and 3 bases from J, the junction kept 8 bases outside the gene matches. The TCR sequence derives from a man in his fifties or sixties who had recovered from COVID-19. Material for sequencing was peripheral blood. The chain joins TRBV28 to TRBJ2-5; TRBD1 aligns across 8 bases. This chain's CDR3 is CASSQGQGTEETQYF. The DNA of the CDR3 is TGTGCCAGCAGTCAAGGACAGGGAACGGAAGAGACCCAGTACTTC.